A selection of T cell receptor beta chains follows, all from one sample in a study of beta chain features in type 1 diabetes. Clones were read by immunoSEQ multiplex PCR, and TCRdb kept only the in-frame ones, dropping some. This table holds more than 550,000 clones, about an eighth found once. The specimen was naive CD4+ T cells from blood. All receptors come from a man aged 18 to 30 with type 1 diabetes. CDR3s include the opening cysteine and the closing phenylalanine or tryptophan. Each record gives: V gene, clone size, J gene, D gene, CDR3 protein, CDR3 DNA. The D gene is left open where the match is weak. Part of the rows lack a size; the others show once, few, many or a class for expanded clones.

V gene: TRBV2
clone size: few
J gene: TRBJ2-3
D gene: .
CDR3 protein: CASSDKRITDTQYF
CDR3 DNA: TGTGCCAGCAGTGATAAGCGGATCACAGATACGCAGTATTTT

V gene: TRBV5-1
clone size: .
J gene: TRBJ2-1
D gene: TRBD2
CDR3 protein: CASSLRGVAGRGEQFF
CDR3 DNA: TGCGCCAGCAGCTTAAGAGGAGTAGCGGGACGGGGTGAGCAGTTCTTC

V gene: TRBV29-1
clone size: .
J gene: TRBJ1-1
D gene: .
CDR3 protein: CSHGLGRGDTEAFF
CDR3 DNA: TGCAGCCATGGGCTCGGTCGAGGGGACACTGAAGCTTTCTTT

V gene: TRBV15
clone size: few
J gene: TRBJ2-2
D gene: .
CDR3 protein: CATSPKGNTGELFF
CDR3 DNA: TGTGCCACCAGCCCCAAGGGTAACACCGGGGAGCTGTTTTTT

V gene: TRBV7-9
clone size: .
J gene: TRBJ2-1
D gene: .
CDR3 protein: CASSFPRGEQFF
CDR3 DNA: TGTGCCAGCAGCTTCCCCCGGGGTGAGCAGTTCTTC

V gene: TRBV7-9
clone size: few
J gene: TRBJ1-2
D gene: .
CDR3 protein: CASSDNLRDPPSYGYTF
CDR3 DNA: TGTGCCAGCAGCGACAACCTCCGGGACCCCCCGAGCTATGGCTACACCTTC

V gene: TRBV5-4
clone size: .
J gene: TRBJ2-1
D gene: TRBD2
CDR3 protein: CASSSTPGLLNGNEQFF
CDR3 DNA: TGTGCCAGCAGCTCAACCCCGGGACTACTAAATGGGAATGAGCAGTTCTTC

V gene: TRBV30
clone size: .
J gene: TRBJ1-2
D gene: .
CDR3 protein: CAWRPRADYGYTF
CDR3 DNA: TGTGCCTGGAGACCCCGGGCAGACTATGGCTACACCTTC

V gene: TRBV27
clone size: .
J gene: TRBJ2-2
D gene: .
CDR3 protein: CASSLGLLGNTGELFF
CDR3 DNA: TGTGCCAGCAGTTTAGGGTTACTAGGGAACACCGGGGAGCTGTTTTTT

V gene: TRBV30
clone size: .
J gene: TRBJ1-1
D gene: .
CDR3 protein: CAWSVVQSTEAFF
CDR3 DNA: TGTGCCTGGAGTGTGGTCCAATCCACTGAAGCTTTCTTT

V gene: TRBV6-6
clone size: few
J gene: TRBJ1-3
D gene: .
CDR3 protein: CASSYSSRTIYF
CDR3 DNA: TGTGCCAGCAGTTACAGCTCCCGGACCATATATTTT

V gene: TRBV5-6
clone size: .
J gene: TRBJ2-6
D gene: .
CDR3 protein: CASSFLTGSSGANVLTF
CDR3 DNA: TGTGCCAGCAGCTTTCTGACAGGCAGCTCTGGGGCCAACGTCCTGACTTTC

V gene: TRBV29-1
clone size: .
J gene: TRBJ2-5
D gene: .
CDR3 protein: CSVELGRETQYF
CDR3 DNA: TGCAGCGTTGAATTAGGGCGGGAGACCCAGTACTTC

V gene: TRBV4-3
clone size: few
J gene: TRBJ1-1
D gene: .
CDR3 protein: CASSQEGRGRTEAFF
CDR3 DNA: TGCGCCAGCAGCCAAGAAGGCAGGGGAAGAACTGAAGCTTTCTTT

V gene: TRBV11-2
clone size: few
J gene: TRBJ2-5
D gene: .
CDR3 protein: CASSILLRSGTPRETQYF
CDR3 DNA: TGTGCCAGCAGCATCCTACTCCGGTCCGGGACTCCCAGGGAGACCCAGTACTTC

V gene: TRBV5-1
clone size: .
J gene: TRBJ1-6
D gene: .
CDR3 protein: CASSLWWETASPLHF
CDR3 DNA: TGCGCCAGCAGCTTGTGGTGGGAAACGGCTTCACCCCTCCACTTT

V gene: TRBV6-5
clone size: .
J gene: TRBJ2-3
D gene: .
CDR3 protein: CASSLTGIGPDTQYF
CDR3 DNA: TGTGCCAGCAGTTTGACAGGTATTGGCCCAGATACGCAGTATTTT

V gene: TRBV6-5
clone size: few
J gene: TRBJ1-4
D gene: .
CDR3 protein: CASTDSHNEKLFF
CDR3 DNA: TGTGCCAGCACGGACAGTCATAATGAAAAACTGTTTTTT

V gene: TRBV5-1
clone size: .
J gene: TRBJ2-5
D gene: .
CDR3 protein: CASTTGEGETQYF
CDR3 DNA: TGCGCCAGCACCACGGGGGAAGGGGAGACCCAGTACTTC

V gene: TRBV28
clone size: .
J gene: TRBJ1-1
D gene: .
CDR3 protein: CASSLISGDTEAFF
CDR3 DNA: TGTGCCAGCAGTTTAATTTCAGGGGACACTGAAGCTTTCTTT

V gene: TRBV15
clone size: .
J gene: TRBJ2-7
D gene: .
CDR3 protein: CATSRDGGETYEQYF
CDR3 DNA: TGTGCCACCAGCAGAGACGGGGGAGAAACCTACGAGCAGTACTTC

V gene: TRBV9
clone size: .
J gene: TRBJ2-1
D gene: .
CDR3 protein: CASSVVSMGHNEQFF
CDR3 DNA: TGTGCCAGCAGCGTAGTTTCCATGGGGCACAATGAGCAGTTCTTC

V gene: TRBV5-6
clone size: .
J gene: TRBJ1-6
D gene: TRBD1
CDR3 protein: CASSLVGTGNSPLHF
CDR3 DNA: TGTGCCAGCAGCTTGGTTGGGACAGGGAATTCACCCCTCCACTTT

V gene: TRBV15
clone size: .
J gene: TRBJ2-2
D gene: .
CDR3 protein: CATRGGGSRAGELFF
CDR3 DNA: TGTGCCACCAGAGGGGGCGGGAGTCGGGCCGGGGAGCTGTTTTTT

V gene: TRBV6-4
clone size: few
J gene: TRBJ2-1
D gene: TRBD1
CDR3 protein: CASSEGQGSLEQFF
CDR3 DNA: TGTGCCAGCAGTGAGGGACAGGGCTCCCTTGAGCAGTTCTTC

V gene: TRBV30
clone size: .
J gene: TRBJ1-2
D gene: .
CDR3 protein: CAWNPARNYGYTF
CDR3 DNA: TGTGCCTGGAACCCCGCCCGGAACTATGGCTACACCTTC

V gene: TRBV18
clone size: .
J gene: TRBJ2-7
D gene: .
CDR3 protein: CASSPYRDYEQYF
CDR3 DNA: TGTGCCAGCTCACCGTACAGGGACTACGAGCAGTACTTC

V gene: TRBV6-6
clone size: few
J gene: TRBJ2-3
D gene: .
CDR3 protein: CASSYAAATDTQYF
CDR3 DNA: TGTGCCAGCAGTTACGCAGCTGCCACAGATACGCAGTATTTT

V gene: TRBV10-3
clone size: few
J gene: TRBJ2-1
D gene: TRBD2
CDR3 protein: CAIRQSGGGYNEQFF
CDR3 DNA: TGTGCCATCAGGCAGAGCGGGGGCGGGTACAATGAGCAGTTCTTC

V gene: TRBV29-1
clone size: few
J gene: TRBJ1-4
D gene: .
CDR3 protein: CSVEAADEKLFF
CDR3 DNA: TGCAGCGTTGAAGCCGCAGATGAAAAACTGTTTTTT

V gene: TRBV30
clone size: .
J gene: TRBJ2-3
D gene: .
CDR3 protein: CACGQDTQYF
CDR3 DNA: TGTGCCTGTGGGCAAGATACGCAGTATTTT

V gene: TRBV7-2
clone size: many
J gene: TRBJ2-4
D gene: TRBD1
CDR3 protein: CASSLQQGGDIQYF
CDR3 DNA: TGTGCCAGCAGCTTACAACAGGGGGGAGACATTCAGTACTTC

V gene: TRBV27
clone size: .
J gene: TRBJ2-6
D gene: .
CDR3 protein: CASSLIRQGTGANVLTF
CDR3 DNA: TGTGCCAGCAGTTTGATCCGGCAGGGGACCGGGGCCAACGTCCTGACTTTC

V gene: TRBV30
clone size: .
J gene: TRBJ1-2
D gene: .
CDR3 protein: CAWSPADFPRTFNYGYTF
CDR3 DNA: TGTGCCTGGAGTCCCGCGGACTTCCCCAGAACCTTTAACTATGGCTACACCTTC

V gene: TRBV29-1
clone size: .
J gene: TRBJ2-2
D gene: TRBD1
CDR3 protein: CSAQDREARELFF
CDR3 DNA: TGCAGCGCGCAGGACAGGGAGGCTAGGGAGCTGTTTTTT

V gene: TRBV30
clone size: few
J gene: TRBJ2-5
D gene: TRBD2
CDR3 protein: CAWTSGSETQYF
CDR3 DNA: TGTGCCTGGACTAGCGGGAGTGAGACCCAGTACTTC

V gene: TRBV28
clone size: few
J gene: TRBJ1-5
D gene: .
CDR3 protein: CASSYTGPQHF
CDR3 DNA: TGTGCCAGCAGCTATACCGGGCCCCAGCATTTT

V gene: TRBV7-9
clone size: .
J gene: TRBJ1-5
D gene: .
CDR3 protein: CASSQQAQPQHF
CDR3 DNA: TGTGCCAGCAGCCAACAGGCCCAGCCCCAGCATTTT

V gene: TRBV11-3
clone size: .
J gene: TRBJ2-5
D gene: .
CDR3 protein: CASSAGQAQETQYF
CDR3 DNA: TGTGCCAGCAGCGCGGGACAAGCCCAAGAGACCCAGTACTTC